Sequencing of this T cell receptor (beta chain) was carried out in a study of vaccination effects on CD4 cells after COVID-19. Antigen-specific CD4+ T cells expanded by the ViraFEST assay with viral peptide pools were then sequenced. At the end of about 9 days of culture, CD4+ T cells were isolated. All vaccine recipients tested negative for nucleocapsid antibodies and had never contracted SARS-CoV-2 infection. About this clone itself: Antigen: not known.

Trimming cost V 5 bases and J 2 bases, with 15 bases left between them. The CDR3 is made up of 16 amino acids. Per the germline V gene, CDR1 is SSHAT and CDR2 is FNYEAQ (reference sequence). Study-level points and caveats: The study got few convalescent patients and did not collect any early post-infection timepoints.

Assay: immunoSEQ multiplex PCR; the TCRdb copy retains only in-frame clones and omits some. The sample shows 62,000 or so clones, about 80% of them seen only once. The material sequenced was CD4+ T cells from PBMCs cultured with SARS-CoV-2 spike peptides, taken before COVID-19 vaccination. This TCR came from a human donor who received a COVID-19 vaccine. This chain links TRBV7-7 with TRBJ2-2; D may be TRBD1 (6 bases). CDR3 protein: CASSPLTGINTGELFF. Written as DNA, the CDR3 is TGTGCCAGCAGCCCACTCACAGGGATTAACACCGGGGAGCTGTTTTTT.